This T cell receptor (beta chain) is from a study of blood T cells in healthy people across ages. PCR was performed a second time for 7 to 11 cycles using a sample-barcoded 5' primer and a J-beta primer mix. TCRdb itself ran the 5' RACE reads through MiXCR, one entry per CDR3 protein. The table records roughly 1,000,000 distinct CDR3 sequences, about 25% of them present only once. V was trimmed by 3 bases and J by 2 bases, leaving 11 bases between them. The CDR3 sequence is 14 residues long. CDR1 is ENHRY and CDR2 is SYGVKD in the germline V gene. This sample also belongs to another study, concerning T cells of mothers and their children. From that paper: The authors found no persistent microchimeric T cell clones.

The chain is built from TRBV10-3 and TRBJ2-7; maybe TRBD2 (6 bases). Sequenced sample: blood. The TCR comes from a girl aged 2 to 10 in good health. The CDR3 region is CAISDGGSPYEQYF. In nucleotides, the CDR3 is TGTGCCATCAGTGACGGAGGGAGCCCCTACGAGCAGTACTTC.